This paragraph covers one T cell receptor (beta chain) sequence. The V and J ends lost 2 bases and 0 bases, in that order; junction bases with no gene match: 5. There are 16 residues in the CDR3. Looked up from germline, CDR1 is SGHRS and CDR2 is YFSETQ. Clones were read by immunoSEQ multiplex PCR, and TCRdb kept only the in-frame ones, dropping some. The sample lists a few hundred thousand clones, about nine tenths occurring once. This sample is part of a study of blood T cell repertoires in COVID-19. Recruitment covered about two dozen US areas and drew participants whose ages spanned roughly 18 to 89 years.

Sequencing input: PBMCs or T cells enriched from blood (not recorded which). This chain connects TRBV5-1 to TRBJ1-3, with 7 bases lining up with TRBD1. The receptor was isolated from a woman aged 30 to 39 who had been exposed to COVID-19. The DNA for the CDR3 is TGCGCCAGCAGCTTCACAGGGGCAGTCTCTGGAAACACCATATATTTT. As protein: CASSFTGAVSGNTIYF.